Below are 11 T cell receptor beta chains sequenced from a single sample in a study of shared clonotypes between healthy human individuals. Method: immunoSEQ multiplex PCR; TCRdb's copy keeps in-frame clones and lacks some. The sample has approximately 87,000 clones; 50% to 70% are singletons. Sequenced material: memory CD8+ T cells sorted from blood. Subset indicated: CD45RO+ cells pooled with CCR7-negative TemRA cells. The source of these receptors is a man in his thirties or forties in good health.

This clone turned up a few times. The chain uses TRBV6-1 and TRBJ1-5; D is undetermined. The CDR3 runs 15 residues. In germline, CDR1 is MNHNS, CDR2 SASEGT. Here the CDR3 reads CATDPDRALGQPQHF. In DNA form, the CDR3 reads TGTGCAACTGACCCTGATCGGGCTTTAGGGCAGCCCCAGCATTTT.

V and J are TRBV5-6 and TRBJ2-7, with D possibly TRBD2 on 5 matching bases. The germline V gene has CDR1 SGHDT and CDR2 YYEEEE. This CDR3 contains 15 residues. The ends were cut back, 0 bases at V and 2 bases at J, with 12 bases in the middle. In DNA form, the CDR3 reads TGTGCCAGCAGCTTGGCGGGGTTCCCTACCTACGAGCAGTACTTC. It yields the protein CASSLAGFPTYEQYF.

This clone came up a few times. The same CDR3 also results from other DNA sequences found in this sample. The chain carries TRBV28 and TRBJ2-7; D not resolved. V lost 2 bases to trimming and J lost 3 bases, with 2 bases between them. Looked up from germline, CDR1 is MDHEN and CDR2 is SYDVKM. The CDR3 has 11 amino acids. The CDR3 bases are TGTGCCAGCAGTTTACGCTACGAGCAGTACTTC. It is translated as CASSLRYEQYF.

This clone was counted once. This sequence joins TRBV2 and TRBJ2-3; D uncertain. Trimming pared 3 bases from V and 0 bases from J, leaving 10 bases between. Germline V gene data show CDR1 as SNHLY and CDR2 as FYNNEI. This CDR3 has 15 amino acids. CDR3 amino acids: CASSEGTGSTDTQYF. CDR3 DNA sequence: TGTGCCAGCAGTGAGGGTACTGGAAGCACAGATACGCAGTATTTT.

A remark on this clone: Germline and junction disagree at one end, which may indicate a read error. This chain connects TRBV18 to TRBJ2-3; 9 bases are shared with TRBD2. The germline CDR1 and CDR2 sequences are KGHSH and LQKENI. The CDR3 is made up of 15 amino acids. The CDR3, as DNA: TGCGCCAGCGCGGGCCCAAGCGGGAGGCCAGATACGCAGTATTTT. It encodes CASAGPSGRPDTQYF. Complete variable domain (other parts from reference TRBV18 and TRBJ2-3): NAGVMQNPRHLVRRRGQEARLRCSPMKGHSHVYWYRQLPEEGLKFMVYLQKENIIDESGMPKERFSAEFPKEGPSILRIQQVVRGDSAAYFCASAGPSGRPDTQYFGPGTRLTVL.

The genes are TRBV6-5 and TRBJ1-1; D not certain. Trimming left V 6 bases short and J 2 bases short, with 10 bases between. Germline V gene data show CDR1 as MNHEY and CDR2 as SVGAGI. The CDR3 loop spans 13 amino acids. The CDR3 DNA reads TGTGCCAGCAGCCGATGGGATAACACTGAAGCTTTCTTT. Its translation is CASSRWDNTEAFF.

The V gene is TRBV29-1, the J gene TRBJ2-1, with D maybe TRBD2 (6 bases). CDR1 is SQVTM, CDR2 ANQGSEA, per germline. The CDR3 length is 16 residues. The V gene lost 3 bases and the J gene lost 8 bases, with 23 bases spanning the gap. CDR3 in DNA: TGCAGCGTTGATACGACATTAAACGGAGGGTTGGATGAGCAGTTCTTC. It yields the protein CSVDTTLNGGLDEQFF.

Here the CDR3 reads CASSPGTYNEQFF. CDR3 sequence (DNA): TGTGCCAGCAGCCCCGGGACTTACAATGAGCAGTTCTTC. V and J are TRBV7-6 and TRBJ2-1; a possible D gene is TRBD2 (6 bases). The V gene's germline CDR1 is SGHVS and CDR2 FNYEAQ. The CDR3 contains 13 residues. Trimming left V 5 bases short and J 4 bases short, with 9 bases between.

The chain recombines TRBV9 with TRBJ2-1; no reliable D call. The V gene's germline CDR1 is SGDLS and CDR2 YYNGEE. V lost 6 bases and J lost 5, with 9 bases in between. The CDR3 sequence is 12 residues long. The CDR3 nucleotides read TGTGCCAGCACAGTTGGGAACAATGAGCAGTTCTTC. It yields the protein CASTVGNNEQFF.

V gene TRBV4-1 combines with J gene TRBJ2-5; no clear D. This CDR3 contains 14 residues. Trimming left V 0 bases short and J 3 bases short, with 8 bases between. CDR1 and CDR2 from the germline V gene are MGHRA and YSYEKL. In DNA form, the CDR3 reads TGCGCCAGCAGCCAAGAATGGACCGAAGAGACCCAGTACTTC. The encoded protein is CASSQEWTEETQYF.

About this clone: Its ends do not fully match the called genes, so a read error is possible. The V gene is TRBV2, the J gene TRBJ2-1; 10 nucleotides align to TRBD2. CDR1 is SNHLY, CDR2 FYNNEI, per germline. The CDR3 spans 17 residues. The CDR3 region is CAGTGTSDFAAYNGQFF. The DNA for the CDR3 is TGTGCCGGAACCGGGACTAGCGATTTTGCGGCCTACAATGGGCAGTTCTTC. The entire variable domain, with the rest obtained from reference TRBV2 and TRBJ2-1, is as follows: EPEVTQTPSHQVTQMGQEVILRCVPISNHLYFYWYRQILGQKVEFLVSFYNNEISEKSEIFDDQFSVERPDGSNFTLKIRSTKLEDSAMYFCAGTGTSDFAAYNGQFFGPGTRLTVL.